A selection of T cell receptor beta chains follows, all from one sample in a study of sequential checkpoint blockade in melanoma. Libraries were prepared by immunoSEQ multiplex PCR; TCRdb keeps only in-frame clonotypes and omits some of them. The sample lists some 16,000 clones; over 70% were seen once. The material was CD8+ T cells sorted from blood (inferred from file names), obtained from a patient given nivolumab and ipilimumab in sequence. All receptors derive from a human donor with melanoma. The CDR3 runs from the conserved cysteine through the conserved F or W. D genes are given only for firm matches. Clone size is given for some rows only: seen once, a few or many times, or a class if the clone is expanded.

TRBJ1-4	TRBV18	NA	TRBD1	TGTGCCAGCTCCGGGACAGGGGAAGGCGAAAAACTGTTTTTT	CASSGTGEGEKLFF
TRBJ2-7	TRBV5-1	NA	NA	TGCGCCAGCAGCTTGGCATCAGAATCCTACGAGCAGTACTTC	CASSLASESYEQYF
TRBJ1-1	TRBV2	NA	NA	TGTGCCAGCAGTGAGCTAGGGGATGAGACTGAAGCTTTCTTT	CASSELGDETEAFF
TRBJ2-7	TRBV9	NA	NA	TGTGCCAGCAGCGCCTCTAGCTCCTACGAGCAGTACTTC	CASSASSSYEQYF
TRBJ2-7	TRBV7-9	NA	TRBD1	TGTGCCAGCAGCCAGGGACAGGGAAGCGAGCAGTACTTC	CASSQGQGSEQYF
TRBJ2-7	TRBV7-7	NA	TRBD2	TGTGCCAGCAGCTTAAAAGCGGGGACTCTCTACGAGCAGTACTTC	CASSLKAGTLYEQYF
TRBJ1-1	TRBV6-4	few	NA	TGTGCCAGCAGTGTCTCAGCGAACACTGAAGCTTTCTTT	CASSVSANTEAFF
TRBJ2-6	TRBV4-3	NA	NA	TGCGCCAGCAGCCTTTACTCTGGGGCCAACGTCCTGACTTTC	CASSLYSGANVLTF
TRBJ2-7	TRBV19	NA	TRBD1	TGTGCCAGTAGTATAGCCGGGACAGGGGACGAGCAGTACTTC	CASSIAGTGDEQYF
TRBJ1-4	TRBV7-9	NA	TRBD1	TGTGCCAGCAACGCCGGGACAGACGGAGGAAAACTGTTTTTT	CASNAGTDGGKLFF
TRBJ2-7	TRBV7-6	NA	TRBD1	TGTGCCAGCAGCTCAGGGGGACAGGGGAGCTCCTACGAGCAGTACTTC	CASSSGGQGSSYEQYF
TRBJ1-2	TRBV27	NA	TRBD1	TGTGCCAGCAGTTTATCTGGGACAGGGACCGGCTACACCTTC	CASSLSGTGTGYTF
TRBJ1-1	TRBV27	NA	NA	TGTGCCAGCAGTCTCTTGACAGGAGGGAACACTGAAGCTTTCTTT	CASSLLTGGNTEAFF
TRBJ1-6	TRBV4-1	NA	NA	TGCGCCAGCAGCCAAACAGAGTATAATTCACCCCTCCACTTT	CASSQTEYNSPLHF
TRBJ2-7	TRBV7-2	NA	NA	TGTGCCAGCAGCCGAGGACTTGTGGAGCAGTACTTC	CASSRGLVEQYF
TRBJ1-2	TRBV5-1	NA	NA	TGCGCCAGCAGCCCGGGGGAGACGGGCTTTAACTATGGCTACACCTTC	CASSPGETGFNYGYTF
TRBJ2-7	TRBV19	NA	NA	TGTGCCAGTAGTCACTCCCCCTGGGCGGGGGCGAATGTCTACGAGCAGTACTTC	CASSHSPWAGANVYEQYF
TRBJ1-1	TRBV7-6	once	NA	TGTGCCAGCAGCGCTAGTCTCCGTAACACTGAAGCTTTCTTT	CASSASLRNTEAFF
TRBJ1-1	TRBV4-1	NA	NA	TGCGCCAGCAGCCAAGATATCCCAACGGGAGCTTTCTTT	CASSQDIPTGAFF
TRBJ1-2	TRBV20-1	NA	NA	TGCAGTGCTAGGAGGGATTATGGCTACACCTTC	CSARRDYGYTF
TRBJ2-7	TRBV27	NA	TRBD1	TGTGCCAGCAGTGTGACCGGGACAGGGCAACACGAGCAGTACTTC	CASSVTGTGQHEQYF
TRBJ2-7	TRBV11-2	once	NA	TGTGCCAGCAGCTTAGAGGTCGGCCGAGGGGAGCAGTACTTC	CASSLEVGRGEQYF
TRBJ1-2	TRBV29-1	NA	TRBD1	TGCAGCGTCCCCGTCCTTCTTTCCGACAGGGGAGCATTTGGCTACACCTTC	CSVPVLLSDRGAFGYTF
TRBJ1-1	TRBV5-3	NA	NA	TGTGCCAGAAGCTTGGGATCAGGAATGAACACTGAAGCTTTCTTT	CARSLGSGMNTEAFF
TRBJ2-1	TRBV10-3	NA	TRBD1	TGTGCCATCAGTGAGAACGACAGGGGGCGGTCCTACAATGAGCAGTTCTTC	CAISENDRGRSYNEQFF
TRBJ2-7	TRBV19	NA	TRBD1	TGTGCCAGTAGTATAGGCCAAGGGGGCTGGTACGAGCAGTACTTC	CASSIGQGGWYEQYF
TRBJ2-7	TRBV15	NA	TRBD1	TGTGCCACCAGCAGTAGTACAGGGGGCTACGAGCAGTACTTC	CATSSSTGGYEQYF
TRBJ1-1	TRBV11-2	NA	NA	TGTGCCAGCAGCTTCATGGGGCGGCGGGGCACTGAAGCTTTCTTT	CASSFMGRRGTEAFF
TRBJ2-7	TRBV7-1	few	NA	TGTGCCAGCAGCTGGGGGTCGGAGCGGGTGGGCCAGTACGAGCAGTACTTC	CASSWGSERVGQYEQYF
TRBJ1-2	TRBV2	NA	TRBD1	TGTGCCAGCAGTGATGGGACAGGCGCTACCTATGGCTACACCTTC	CASSDGTGATYGYTF
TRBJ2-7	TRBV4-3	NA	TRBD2	TGCGCCAGCAGCCAAGAATCTAGCGGGAACTACGAGCAGTACTTC	CASSQESSGNYEQYF
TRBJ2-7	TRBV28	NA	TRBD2	TGTGCCAGCGCGGGAGCCTACGAGCAGTACTTC	CASAGAYEQYF
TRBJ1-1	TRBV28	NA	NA	TGTGCCAGCAGTTTTTCAGGGGATATATCGAACACTGAAGCTTTCTTT	CASSFSGDISNTEAFF
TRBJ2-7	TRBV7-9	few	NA	TGTGCCAGCAGACCAGATAGGGGGAGAGGGTCCTACGAGCAGTACTTC	CASRPDRGRGSYEQYF
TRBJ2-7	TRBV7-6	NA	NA	TGTGCCAGCAGCTTCCTTGCGGCCGAGCAGTACTTC	CASSFLAAEQYF
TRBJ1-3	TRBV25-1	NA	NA	TGTGCCAGCAGTGAGGGGAGCTCTGGAAACACCATATATTTT	CASSEGSSGNTIYF
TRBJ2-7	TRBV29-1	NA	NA	TGCAGCGTTGTGTTAAACTCCTACGAGCAGTACTTC	CSVVLNSYEQYF
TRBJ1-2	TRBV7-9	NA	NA	TGTGCCAGCAGCTTAGCGCCAGGGGATGGCTACACCTTC	CASSLAPGDGYTF
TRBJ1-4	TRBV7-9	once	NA	TGTGCCAGCAGCTTCGGTCCGGGGATGGATGAAAAACTGTTTTTT	CASSFGPGMDEKLFF
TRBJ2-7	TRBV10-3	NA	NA	TGTGCCATCAGTGAGAGCACAGGCCCTTACGAGCAGTACTTC	CAISESTGPYEQYF
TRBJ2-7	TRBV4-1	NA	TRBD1	TGCGCCAGCAGCCAAGCTAGGACAGGGGGCAGCGAGCAGTACTTC	CASSQARTGGSEQYF
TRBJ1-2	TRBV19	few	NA	TGTGCCAGTACTGCGGGGGCGGATAAAGGCTACACCTTC	CASTAGADKGYTF
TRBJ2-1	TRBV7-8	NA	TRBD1	TGTGCCAGCAGCGTCTCGGGACAGGGGTACAATGAGCAGTTCTTC	CASSVSGQGYNEQFF